The 5 T cell receptor beta chains below were found in one sample sequenced in a study of CD8+ T cells in alopecia areata. cDNA serving as the sequencing template came from extracted, reverse transcribed RNA. Repertoires were generated with immunoSEQ multiplex PCR, while TCRdb's copy carries only in-frame clones and drops some. The repertoire consists of 110,000 to 150,000 clones, with 45% to 60% occurring once and the leading ten covering 0.8% to 1%. Here the sequenced sample was CD4+ T cells sorted from blood, taken at week 0. Every receptor here comes from a human donor with alopecia areata.

This chain uses TRBV30 with TRBJ2-6; TRBD2 might be the D (6 bases). CDR1 and CDR2 (germline): GTSNPN, SVGIG (reference sequence). The length of the CDR3 is 18 residues. The germline V and J ends were trimmed by 4 bases and 0 bases, with 19 bases remaining between them. In DNA form, the CDR3 reads TGTGCCTGGACCGAAAGGGCGGGGAGGATCTCTGGGGCCAACGTCCTGACTTTC. This codes for CAWTERAGRISGANVLTF.

The chain has TRBV18 and TRBJ1-1; D is ambiguous. CDR1 and CDR2 (germline): KGHSH, LQKENI. CDR3 length: 14 amino acids. Trimming left V 5 bases short and J 0 bases short, with 10 bases between. The CDR3 coding sequence is TGTGCCAGCTCATCTTCTACTCTGAACACTGAAGCTTTCTTT. Translated: CASSSSTLNTEAFF.

The rearrangement uses TRBV5-1 and TRBJ2-7, with D tentatively TRBD1 (5 bases). CDR1 and CDR2 from the germline V gene are SGHRS and YFSETQ. The V gene lost 7 bases and the J gene lost 3 bases, with 8 bases spanning the gap. This CDR3 contains 11 residues. This chain's CDR3 is CASGQGYEQYF. The CDR3 region has the DNA TGCGCCAGCGGTCAGGGCTACGAGCAGTACTTC.

CDR3 protein: CASNQGQGASYEQYF. CDR3 bases: TGTGCCAGCAACCAGGGACAGGGGGCATCTTACGAGCAGTACTTC. The chain combines TRBV6-6 with TRBJ2-7; the match to TRBD1 covers 12 bases. The V gene end was trimmed by 7 bases and the J gene end by 4 bases; junction bases not matched to a gene: 8. The CDR3 is 15 residues long. From germline, CDR1 is MNHNY and CDR2 SVGAGI (reference sequence).

The chain couples TRBV19 to TRBJ1-5; 9 bases are shared with TRBD1. Trimming cost V 3 bases and J 7 bases; bases outside gene matches: 4. CDR1 and CDR2 (germline): LNHDA, SQIVND (reference sequence). The CDR3 is 14 amino acids. The chain's CDR3 is CASSMDRGIQPQHF. In DNA, the CDR3 is TGTGCCAGTAGTATGGACAGGGGTATACAGCCCCAGCATTTT.